The 6 T cell receptor beta chains below were found in one sample sequenced in a study of T cells in Graves' hyperthyroidism and ophthalmopathy. RNA transcripts provided the source from which TCR beta CDR3 regions were amplified. HTBI primers were the set used in a first-round RT-PCR of the TCR CDR3. Each CDR3 protein is one row after TCRdb ran MiXCR on the multiplex PCR reads. Of about 400,000 distinct CDR3 sequences listed, about 14% were seen once; the top ten hold over 25%. Sample: blood. Receptors originate from a man aged 50-60 years with Graves' ophthalmopathy.

There are many counts of this clonotype. The chain joins TRBV5-1 to TRBJ2-3; 10 bases line up with TRBD1. Germline values: CDR1 SGHRS, CDR2 YFSETQ. The CDR3 loop spans 16 amino acids. Trimming took 0 bases from V and 8 from J; bases not matched to a gene: 9. CDR3: CASSLVSTGGRVTQYF. The CDR3 DNA is TGCGCCAGCAGCTTGGTGTCGACAGGGGGCCGGGTTACGCAGTATTTT.

This clonotype was seen at least ten times. The J gene is TRBJ2-1, the V gene TRBV12-3 or TRBV12-4; 10 bases match TRBD2. After removal of 3 bases from V and 7 bases from J, the junction contained 6 bases not matched to a gene. The CDR3 totals 15 residues. The CDR3 nucleotides are TGTGCCAGCAGTTTTTCTAGCGGGAGTGGGAATGAGCAGTTCTTC. Amino acids: CASSFSSGSGNEQFF.

In this sample, this clonotype turned up many times. The chain has TRBV27 and TRBJ1-1; D is perhaps TRBD1 (5 bases). Trimming pared 6 bases from V and 1 base from J, leaving 9 bases between. Looked up from germline, CDR1 is MNHEY and CDR2 is SMNVEV (reference sequence). The CDR3 totals 13 residues. The CDR3 protein is CASREQGNTEAFF. The CDR3, as DNA: TGTGCCAGCAGGGAGCAGGGGAACACTGAAGCTTTCTTT.

This clonotype was counted a single time. A much larger clone lies one base from this, so it may be a read error. The J gene is TRBJ2-1, the V gene TRBV6-1; D is possibly TRBD1 (6 bases). CDR3 length equals 12 residues. In germline, CDR1 is MNHNS, CDR2 SASEGT. The CDR3 region is CDSSKGGNEQFF. The CDR3 DNA follows: TGTGACAGCAGTAAAGGGGGCAATGAGCAGTTCTTC.

The chain joins TRBV11-2 to TRBJ2-5; D is perhaps TRBD1 (6 bases). Germline assignment: CDR1 SGHAT and CDR2 FQNNGV. V was clipped by 0 bases and J by 5 bases, with 10 bases between them. The CDR3 runs 14 residues. In DNA, the CDR3 is TGTGCCAGCAGCTTAGACAGGGGTGGTGAGACCCAGTACTTC. It yields the protein CASSLDRGGETQYF.

This clonotype was counted a few times. The V gene is TRBV4-1, the J gene TRBJ2-5; the D gene is possibly TRBD2 (5 bases). There are 13 residues in the CDR3. With 5 bases removed from V and 5 bases from J, the gap between germline ends came to 12 bases. Germline V gene sequence: CDR1 MGHRA, CDR2 YSYEKL. In DNA form, the CDR3 reads TGCGCCAGCAGCGGAGCAAGGAGGGAGACCCAGTACTTC. Its protein is CASSGARRETQYF.